This passage covers 28 T cell receptor beta chains from one sample sequenced in a study of T cell repertoires in cytomegalovirus infection. These receptors' antigens are unknown. TCRdb reprocessed the reads via MiXCR and lists one record per CDR3 protein. The sample includes some 500,000 distinct CDR3 sequences, roughly 34% of them seen just once. The material was cultured PBMCs, obtained from culture after CMV antigen stimulation. All receptors derive from a human donor in good health (CMV status not recorded). Some clones in this sample may be carry-over from other donors' samples.

J is TRBJ2-5 and V is TRBV7-2, with 8 bases matching TRBD1. This CDR3 is 15 amino acids long. Trimming removed 5 bases from V and 4 bases from J; junction bases left unmatched: 9. Germline CDR1 and CDR2: SGHTA and FQGNSA. CDR3 DNA: TGTGCCAGCAGCGCATACCCAGGGGGCCGAGAGACCCAGTACTTC. Translation gives CASSAYPGGRETQYF.

This clonotype was seen once. The chain joins TRBV7-4 to TRBJ2-1; D not certain. Trimming removed 8 bases at V and 0 bases at J, with 14 bases between. CDR1 is SGHVT, CDR2 SQSDAQ, per germline. This CDR3 has 15 amino acids. The CDR3 sequence is CASATQPSSYNEQFF. DNA of the CDR3: TGTGCCAGCGCCACCCAACCGAGCTCCTACAATGAGCAGTTCTTC.

The chain combines TRBV12-3 or TRBV12-4 with TRBJ2-2; 8 bases line up with TRBD1. The CDR3 has 14 amino acids. The junction had 8 bases not matched to a gene; V was cut back by 6 bases and J by 8 bases. In nucleotides, the CDR3 is TGTGCCAGCAGGCCGACAGGGGCGGGGGGGGAGCTGTTTTTT. It translates to CASRPTGAGGELFF.

This clonotype has only a few counts. The chain joins TRBV2 to TRBJ1-6, with 9 bases identical to TRBD1. The junction had 5 bases not matched to a gene; V was cut back by 7 bases and J by 7 bases. The CDR3 contains 14 residues. Germline V gene lookup returns CDR1 SNHLY and CDR2 FYNNEI. The CDR3: CASNWDRVNSPLHF. The DNA for the CDR3 is TGTGCCAGCAATTGGGACAGGGTAAATTCACCCCTCCACTTT.

This clonotype was recorded at least ten times. The chain couples TRBV7-2 to TRBJ2-3; TRBD1 is a possible D gene (6 bases). CDR1 SGHTA and CDR2 FQGNSA come from the germline V gene. The CDR3 has 16 residues. Trimming removed 1 base from V and 4 bases from J, with 15 bases in between. This CDR3 is CASSLGGPAVADTQYF. As DNA, the CDR3 is TGTGCCAGCAGCTTAGGGGGGCCCGCCGTCGCAGATACGCAGTATTTT. Based on the CDR3 plus reference TRBV7-2 and TRBJ2-3, the full variable domain is GAGVSQSPSNKVTEKGKDVELRCDPISGHTALYWYRQSLGQGLEFLIYFQGNSAPDKSGLPSDRFSAERTGGSVSTLTIQRTQQEDSAVYLCASSLGGPAVADTQYFGPGTRLTVL.

This clonotype has just a few counts. The J gene is TRBJ2-6, the V gene TRBV6-2 or TRBV6-3, with D possibly matching TRBD2 (5 bases). The CDR3 spans 18 residues. The V gene's germline CDR1 is MNHEY and CDR2 SVGEGT. V dropped 5 bases and J dropped 0 bases, with 17 bases sitting between them. CDR3 in amino acids: CASSTRTSGSSGANVLTF. CDR3 DNA sequence: TGTGCCAGCAGTACCCGTACCTCGGGATCCTCTGGGGCCAACGTCCTGACTTTC.

For this clonotype: A much larger clonotype is one base distant, so this may be a read error. The J gene is TRBJ2-1, the V gene TRBV11-2, with 13 nucleotides matching TRBD2. After removal of 0 bases from V and 8 bases from J, the junction contained 7 bases not matched to a gene. Germline assignment: CDR1 SGHAT and CDR2 FQNNGV. The CDR3 runs 17 residues. CDR3 DNA sequence: TGTGCCAGCAGCTTAGATCGACTAGCGGGGGGACACGATGAGCAGTTCTTC. Protein: CASSLDRLAGGHDEQFF.

This clonotype was found many times. V is TRBV19 and J is TRBJ2-2; TRBD1 matches 9 bases. After removal of 2 bases from V and 4 bases from J, the junction contained 5 bases not matched to a gene. The CDR3 covers 16 residues. Germline-derived CDR1 and CDR2 are LNHDA and SQIVND (reference sequence). The CDR3 reads CASSIRGQGSTGELFF. The DNA for the CDR3 is TGTGCCAGTAGTATAAGGGGACAGGGAAGCACCGGGGAGCTGTTTTTT.

In this sample, this clonotype turned up a few times. This rearrangement joins TRBV27 to TRBJ2-1, with unresolved D. Trimming shortened V by 4 bases and J by 7 bases, and 17 bases separated the two germline ends. CDR3 size: 15 residues. CDR1 is MNHEY, CDR2 SMNVEV, per germline (reference sequence). The CDR3 region has the DNA TGTGCCAGCAGTTCCCCATCGCCTAGGTGGAATGAGCAGTTCTTC. Translating it yields CASSSPSPRWNEQFF.

The CDR3 region is CSAREARVGNEQFF. DNA of the CDR3: TGCAGTGCTAGAGAAGCTAGGGTCGGCAATGAGCAGTTCTTC. This chain links TRBV20-1 with TRBJ2-1; D remains unclear. The CDR3 has 14 residues. Germline V gives CDR1 DFQATT, CDR2 SNEGSKA (reference sequence). Trimming cost V 0 bases and J 6 bases, with 12 bases left between them.

This clonotype was counted a few times. This rearrangement joins TRBV7-2 to TRBJ2-1; 12 bases agree with TRBD1. Per germline, CDR1 SGHTA and CDR2 FQGNSA. This CDR3 has 15 amino acids. Losses at the gene ends were 5 bases for V and 6 bases for J; bases not matched to a gene: 5. The CDR3 nucleotides are TGTGCCAGCAGCCGCTCGGGACAGGGGGCCAATGAGCAGTTCTTC. This encodes CASSRSGQGANEQFF.

The chain links TRBV7-9 to TRBJ1-1; D call uncertain. The CDR3 consists of 12 residues. Trimming pared 7 bases from V and 2 bases from J, leaving 8 bases between. Germline V gene data show CDR1 as SEHNR and CDR2 as FQNEAQ (reference sequence). CDR3 DNA: TGTGCCAGCATCTGGGGTAACACTGAAGCTTTCTTT. Protein product: CASIWGNTEAFF.

This clonotype was counted between two and nine times. The chain carries TRBV7-6 and TRBJ2-7; 9 nucleotides match TRBD2. J gave up 4 bases and V 1 base, and 11 bases lay outside the gene matches. CDR3 length: 17 residues. Germline assignment: CDR1 SGHVS and CDR2 FNYEAQ. The CDR3 sequence is CASSLEPRLAGLYEQYV. The CDR3 region has the DNA TGTGCCAGCAGCTTAGAGCCCCGGCTAGCGGGGCTTTACGAGCAGTACGTC.

The chain uses TRBV20-1 and TRBJ1-2; the match to TRBD1 covers 8 bases. J was trimmed by 8 bases and V by 1 base; bases with no gene match: 0. The CDR3 totals 11 residues. Germline CDR1 and CDR2: DFQATT and SNEGSKA (reference sequence). This chain's CDR3 is CSARGQGGYTF. The CDR3 DNA sequence: TGCAGTGCTAGAGGACAGGGGGGCTACACCTTC.

Only a few counts were recorded for this clonotype. The V and J genes are TRBV20-1 and TRBJ2-3; D may correspond to TRBD1 or TRBD2 (6 bases each). The V and J ends lost 5 bases and 3 bases respectively, with 18 bases between them. This CDR3 comprises 15 residues. Germline lookup yields CDR1 DFQATT and CDR2 SNEGSKA (reference sequence). The CDR3 DNA reads as TGCAGTGCTGTAGGGTCGGGGGCGAGGACAGATACGCAGTATTTT. Translating gives CSAVGSGARTDTQYF.

This clonotype was observed a handful of times. The V and J genes are TRBV7-6 and TRBJ1-2; TRBD1 might be the D (6 bases). Trimming stripped 5 bases from V and 7 bases from J, with 17 bases between. CDR1 and CDR2 from the germline V gene are SGHVS and FNYEAQ. The length of the CDR3 is 14 residues. CDR3 sequence (DNA): TGTGCCAGCAGCCCGTTGCCTACAGGGACTGGCTACACCTTC. This encodes CASSPLPTGTGYTF.

This chain links TRBV6-5 with TRBJ1-1; a possible D gene is TRBD1 (6 bases). Trimming cost V 2 bases and J 0 bases, with 13 bases left between them. The CDR3 extends over 16 amino acids. CDR1 is MNHEY and CDR2 is SVGAGI in the germline V gene. CDR3 DNA: TGTGCCAGCAGTTACGGTCGGGGGCAGCTGAACACTGAAGCTTTCTTT. Its protein product is CASSYGRGQLNTEAFF.

This clonotype was detected only a few times. The chain carries TRBV12-3 or TRBV12-4 and TRBJ1-6; D remains unclear. V shed 5 bases and J shed 9 bases, with 20 bases lying between them. The CDR3 runs to 16 residues. CDR3 in amino acids: CASSPRLADGGSPLHF. In nucleotides, the CDR3 is TGTGCCAGCAGTCCCCGCCTCGCAGACGGAGGTTCACCCCTCCACTTT.

V and J are TRBV19 and TRBJ2-7; perhaps TRBD2 as D (6 bases). The V end lost 4 bases, the J end lost 2 bases, and 18 bases lay between the germline ends. This CDR3 is built from 16 residues. Germline-derived CDR1 and CDR2 are LNHDA and SQIVND (reference sequence). The CDR3 sequence is CASSTGVGTMTYEQYF. CDR3 nucleotide sequence: TGTGCCAGTAGTACGGGGGTAGGTACTATGACCTACGAGCAGTACTTC.

The rearrangement uses TRBV28 and TRBJ2-1, with 8 bases matching TRBD2. CDR3 size: 16 residues. V shed 5 bases and J 3 bases; nucleotides not matched to a gene: 9. CDR1 is MDHEN and CDR2 is SYDVKM in the germline V gene. As DNA, the CDR3 is TGTGCCAGCAGTGCCCTAGCGGGCGGATTCTACAATGAGCAGTTCTTC. Encoded protein: CASSALAGGFYNEQFF.

The rearrangement uses TRBV30 and TRBJ2-7; TRBD2 matches 14 bases. The CDR3 length is 19 residues. Germline values: CDR1 GTSNPN, CDR2 SVGIG (reference sequence). Germline trimming cut 1 base from V and 3 bases from J; bases unmatched to any gene: 14. The DNA of the CDR3 is TGTGCCTGGAGTGCCTCGACAGAGACTAGCGGGAGGGCCCTCTACGAGCAGTACTTC. It yields the protein CAWSASTETSGRALYEQYF.

This clonotype occurred a few times. V gene TRBV6-2 or TRBV6-3 combines with J gene TRBJ2-6; the D call may be TRBD1 or TRBD2 (5 bases each). The V and J ends lost 5 bases and 3 bases respectively, with 11 bases between them. Germline V gene sequence: CDR1 MNHEY, CDR2 SVGEGT. CDR3 length: 15 amino acids. CDR3 sequence reads: CASSTEGHGANVLTF. In DNA, the CDR3 is TGTGCCAGCAGTACCGAGGGGCATGGGGCCAACGTCCTGACTTTC.

In its sample, this clonotype was seen a few times. The genes are TRBV29-1 and TRBJ2-5; TRBD1 matches 8 bases. Germline V lookup: CDR1 SQVTM, CDR2 ANQGSEA. The CDR3 loop spans 16 amino acids. V lost 0 bases, J lost 1 base, and 7 bases stayed unmatched. The CDR3 sequence is CSVEDPQGASQETQYF. The CDR3 DNA follows: TGCAGCGTTGAAGATCCCCAGGGGGCAAGCCAAGAGACCCAGTACTTC. Full variable domain (rest looked up from reference TRBV29-1 and TRBJ2-5): SAVISQKPSRDICQRGTSLTIQCQVDSQVTMMFWYRQQPGQSLTLIATANQGSEATYESGFVIDKFPISRPNLTFSTLTVSNMSPEDSSIYLCSVEDPQGASQETQYFGPGTRLLVL.

In this sample, this clonotype turned up once. The chain uses TRBV19 and TRBJ2-1, with D tentatively TRBD2 (6 bases). Germline CDR1 reads LNHDA; CDR2 reads SQIVND (reference sequence). The V and J ends lost 1 base and 3 bases respectively, with 16 bases between them. The CDR3 extends over 17 amino acids. The CDR3 DNA reads as TGTGCCAGTAGTATAGTATTCGGCGGGGCAAGCTACAATGAGCAGTTCTTC. Its protein is CASSIVFGGASYNEQFF.

Here the CDR3 DNA reads TGTGCCAGCAGTTTAGCGCTAATGAAGGACCACGAGCAGTACGTC. It encodes CASSLALMKDHEQYV. The V gene is TRBV12-3 or TRBV12-4, the J gene TRBJ2-7; D not certain. The V end was cut by 0 bases, the J end by 5 bases, with 14 bases between. The CDR3 is 15 residues long.

This clonotype was seen only a few times. The chain joins TRBV5-1 to TRBJ2-2; the D gene is possibly TRBD1 (5 bases). CDR3 size: 14 residues. V was trimmed by 5 bases and J by 0 bases, leaving 8 bases between them. CDR1 and CDR2 from the germline V gene are SGHRS and YFSETQ. The CDR3 here is CASSRQSNTGELFF. DNA of the CDR3: TGCGCCAGCAGTCGACAGTCGAACACCGGGGAGCTGTTTTTT.

The chain has TRBV7-2 and TRBJ2-5; 10 nucleotides align to TRBD2. The junction had 8 bases not matched to a gene; V was cut back by 6 bases and J by 1 base. Germline CDR1 SGHTA, CDR2 FQGNSA. The CDR3 is made up of 16 amino acids. The CDR3 is CASRISGTSAQETQYF. The CDR3 coding sequence is TGTGCCAGCAGGATATCCGGGACTAGCGCCCAAGAGACCCAGTACTTC.

The chain uses TRBV7-3 and TRBJ1-1; TRBD1 might be the D (5 bases). The CDR3 has 14 amino acids. The germline CDR1 and CDR2 sequences are SGHTA and FQGTGA. V was pared by 4 bases and J by 4 bases, with 13 bases between. As DNA, the CDR3 is TGTGCCAGCAGCTACACCTCAGGGAGCACTGAAGCTTTCTTT. Protein sequence: CASSYTSGSTEAFF.